This record concerns one TCR beta chain sequence. Its antigen is not yet known. No base quality values were provided; no much bigger clone lies one nucleotide off. From the cysteine through the phenylalanine, the CDR3 covers 14 amino acids. Only the CDR3 DNA stays, 42 bases, in frame from base 1. The germline V gene (reference sequence) provides CDR1 MNHEY and CDR2 SMNVEV. Deletion took 7 bases off V and 9 bases off J, with a span of 19 bases between the germline ends. The sample is drawn from a study of cytotoxic CD8 clonotypes in ibrutinib-treated CLL listed by TCRdb under 2021. About the study as a whole: The cohort had about a dozen relapsed/refractory and some 15 treatment-naive patients; some 17 were IGHV unmutated. Cryopreserved peripheral blood mononuclear cells were obtained prior to treatment, at the time of response, and at either disease progression or sustained remission. On average, each sample yielded 255,043 productive templates and about 94,000 productive rearrangements. Every remission and progressive disease sample was obtained while ibrutinib was still being received by the patients. Response samples were taken after a median of 12 months on treatment, ranging from about 6 to 40 months. Responses were partial in roughly 24 patients and complete in 2; after median approximately 69 months follow-up, some 15 stayed in remission and some twelve progressed. Of the 85 to 95 participants in the trial, approximately 25 had longitudinal samples available.

Each clonotype received, on average, 10x coverage in deep resolution sequencing performed on a MiSeq, where the target depth lay between 1 in 1 million and 1 in 200,000 T cells. TCR beta libraries were generated with the immunoSEQ hsTCRB Kit. As for the authors' bioinformatics: The data were analyzed with ImmunoSEQ Analyzer and ImmunoSEQ Data Assistant, and V, D and J gene assignments followed IMGT definitions. Clonality, which ranges from 0 to 1, was calculated by subtracting the normalized Shannon entropy of productive rearrangement frequencies from one. Only overrepresented clonotypes making up at least 0.05% of each patient's repertoire were included in the public clonotype analysis. Repertoires from 10 to 15 age-matched healthy donors in immuneACCESS were used as clonality controls. The table was pulled from immuneACCESS by TCRdb, which kept in-frame rearrangements only. Such tables lose some clones; where checked, under half of the loss comes from unresolved V genes, and the rest has no known cause. D and trimming were read from the DNA, whereas the V and J calls and clone size are those reported in that table. The sample profile shows about 140,000 clones; less than 95% of them were found once. The top ten constitute 10% to 12% of the sample.

The paper's findings and limits, for the study overall: Public clonotypes were found to be uncommon and were observed to contract or remain stable during treatment; the increase in clonality was shown to reflect expansion of private clonotypes at ibrutinib response. At ibrutinib response clonality went up, during sustained remission it held steady, and at progression it dropped back toward baseline. At baseline, clonality was higher than in age-matched healthy donors and showed a strong correlation with circulating CD8+ T-cell counts. Sustained-remission and progressing patients did not have matched sampling times, and lymph node repertoires were not examined.

What the time point label conveys for this sample: approximately eleven months on ibrutinib. For TCR beta library preparation, roughly 2 micrograms of genomic DNA were extracted from the cryopreserved PBMCs. Longitudinal blood samples from CLL patients on ibrutinib monotherapy were analyzed using high-throughput TCR beta sequencing. The patients took part in an open-label, single-center phase 2 trial of ibrutinib monotherapy. The sample here was PBMCs, taken after 12 months of ibrutinib treatment. The source is a human donor with chronic lymphocytic leukemia. The receptor chain draws on TRBV27 and TRBJ2-1; the D gene lacks a confident call. The DNA sequence is as follows: TGTGCCAGCACATGGGCCCCCCCGGGCGGTGAGCAGTTCTTC. It specifies CASTWAPPGGEQFF.